A selection of T cell receptor beta chains follows, all from one sample in a study of T-cell memory formation after mild COVID-19. MiXCR, run by TCRdb on the 5' RACE reads, gives a single entry per CDR3 protein. The repertoire holds a few hundred thousand distinct CDR3 sequences, with under 20% as singletons. Sequenced material: PBMCs or a T cell subset sorted from them (not recorded which). The receptor set was obtained from a man aged 18 to 29 who had mild COVID-19 (a few samples of this study predate the infection). Cell type and time point are not known. Both conserved end residues are part of each CDR3. The D gene is left open where the match is weak. The size field is filled for only some rows; it gives once, few, many or a size class.

V gene,D gene,J gene,clone size,CDR3 DNA,CDR3 protein
TRBV7-9,NA,TRBJ1-4,few,TGTGCCAGCAGCTCAAGGGAAGTTGGACGGGAAAAACTGTTTTTT,CASSSREVGREKLFF
TRBV12-3/TRBV12-4,NA,TRBJ2-1,NA,TGTGCCAGCAGTTTTGGCGCCGGAAAGCAGTTCTTC,CASSFGAGKQFF
TRBV12-3/TRBV12-4,NA,TRBJ2-7,few,TGTGCCAGCAGCCCAGGACGGACCGAGCAGTACTTC,CASSPGRTEQYF
TRBV7-9,TRBD2,TRBJ2-1,NA,TGTGCCAGCAGCTTAGCTATTAGCGGGGTGTACAATGAGCAGTTCTTC,CASSLAISGVYNEQFF
TRBV29-1,TRBD1,TRBJ1-2,few,TGCAGCGTTGAAGGCTGGGCAGGGGGACACTATGGCTACACCTTC,CSVEGWAGGHYGYTF
TRBV19,NA,TRBJ1-5,few,TGTGCCAGTAGTATCCTGGGAATGGAGCCCCAGCATTTT,CASSILGMEPQHF
TRBV12-3/TRBV12-4,NA,TRBJ1-5,NA,TGTGCCAGCAGTTCCTCGGGGGGCGCCGGTCAGCCCCAGCATTTT,CASSSSGGAGQPQHF
TRBV4-1,NA,TRBJ2-2,NA,TGCGCCAGCAGCCAAGTGTTACGTGACACCGGGGAGCTGTTTTTT,CASSQVLRDTGELFF
TRBV21-1,NA,TRBJ2-7,few,TGTGCCAGCAGCAAGTCGGACACGGTAGGCCACGAGCAGTACTTC,CASSKSDTVGHEQYF
TRBV4-1,NA,TRBJ1-2,NA,TGCGCCAGCAGCCAGGGGGGAGCTAACTATGGCTACACCTTC,CASSQGGANYGYTF
TRBV5-1,TRBD1,TRBJ2-5,NA,TGCGCCAGCAGCTTGGGGGACAGGGTTGGAGAGACCCAGTACTTC,CASSLGDRVGETQYF
TRBV20-1,NA,TRBJ1-5,NA,TGCAGTGCTAGAGCTAGGGCCCACCCCAATCAGCCCCAGCATTTT,CSARARAHPNQPQHF
TRBV6-2/TRBV6-3,NA,TRBJ1-1,NA,TGTGCCAGCAGTCGGGTTTGGGCCGCACTGAACACTGAAGCTTTCTTT,CASSRVWAALNTEAFF
TRBV5-1,NA,TRBJ2-3,NA,TGCGCCAGCAGCTTGGCCGAGGGGCTTGGGGATACGCAGTATTTT,CASSLAEGLGDTQYF
TRBV4-3,TRBD2,TRBJ2-3,NA,TGCGCCAGCAGCCAGGCGGGGGGGCAGGGAGATACGCAGTATTTT,CASSQAGGQGDTQYF
TRBV6-2/TRBV6-3,TRBD1,TRBJ1-4,few,TGTGCCAGCAGGCGACAGGGGGAAGAAAAACTGTTTTTT,CASRRQGEEKLFF
TRBV5-1,TRBD1,TRBJ1-6,NA,TGCGCCAGCAGCTGGGGGACAGGGGGCTCCTATAATTCACCCCTCCACTTT,CASSWGTGGSYNSPLHF
TRBV4-3,NA,TRBJ1-5,NA,TGCGCCAGCAGCCAAGATCGCGGGACTAATCAGCCCCAGCATTTT,CASSQDRGTNQPQHF
TRBV12-3/TRBV12-4,TRBD1,TRBJ2-5,NA,TGTGCCAGCACCCCCTCGACAGGGACGATAGAGACCCAGTACTTC,CASTPSTGTIETQYF
TRBV6-2/TRBV6-3,TRBD2,TRBJ2-3,few,TGTGCCAGCAGCCGCCGGACTAGTTTGGATACGCAGTATTTT,CASSRRTSLDTQYF
TRBV5-5,NA,TRBJ1-6,NA,TGTGCCAGCAGCGTGGGACGACAGGACTCACCCCTCCACTTT,CASSVGRQDSPLHF
TRBV5-1,NA,TRBJ1-2,NA,TGCGCCAGCAGCTTGTGGTCGGACAAGCCCCCCTATGGCTACACCTTC,CASSLWSDKPPYGYTF
TRBV7-3,NA,TRBJ2-3,many,TGTGCCAGCAGCCCCCGACTTGGCACAGATACGCAGTATTTT,CASSPRLGTDTQYF
TRBV10-3,TRBD2,TRBJ2-1,NA,TGTGCCATCAGTGCTCTAGCGGGGGTAAACAATGAGCAGTTCTTC,CAISALAGVNNEQFF
TRBV29-1,NA,TRBJ2-7,few,TGCAGCGTTGAAGGGTCACCCTCCTACGAGCAGTACTTC,CSVEGSPSYEQYF
TRBV7-9,NA,TRBJ2-3,few,TGTGCCAGCAGCCCGACAATAGGCCGCACAGATACGCAGTATTTT,CASSPTIGRTDTQYF
TRBV29-1,NA,TRBJ1-1,NA,TGCAGCGTTGTAAGAGGGGGGGTGAACACTGAAGCTTTCTTT,CSVVRGGVNTEAFF
TRBV4-3,NA,TRBJ2-5,NA,TGCGCCAGCAGCCAAGATCTTTGGGAGACCCAGTACTTC,CASSQDLWETQYF
TRBV7-8,TRBD2,TRBJ2-3,NA,TGTGCCAGCAGCTCCCCCCAACGTAGCGGGGACTACACAGATACGCAGTATTTT,CASSSPQRSGDYTDTQYF
TRBV7-2,NA,TRBJ2-1,NA,TGTGCCAGCAGCCCCGGAGGGGATTTCGATGAGCAGTTCTTC,CASSPGGDFDEQFF
TRBV7-9,NA,TRBJ2-3,NA,TGTGCCAGCAGCTTAGGCTCTCTTACTAGCACAGATACGCAGTATTTT,CASSLGSLTSTDTQYF
TRBV6-5,NA,TRBJ2-2,few,TGTGCCAGCAGTTACTCGTGGTCGAGGGGGAACACCGGGGAGCTGTTTTTT,CASSYSWSRGNTGELFF
TRBV12-3/TRBV12-4,TRBD1,TRBJ1-2,few,TGTGCCAGCAGTACCCCCGCAGGGGGTCGCGGTGGCTACACCTTC,CASSTPAGGRGGYTF
TRBV5-4,NA,TRBJ1-5,many,TGTGCCAGCAGCCTGAACAATCAGCCCCAGCATTTT,CASSLNNQPQHF
TRBV7-2,TRBD1,TRBJ1-1,NA,TGTGCCAGCAGCTCTCCAGGGGGCACTGAAGCTTTCTTT,CASSSPGGTEAFF
TRBV6-5,TRBD1,TRBJ1-1,few,TGTGCCAGCAGTCAGACAGGGAGCGCCCTTGAAGCTTTCTTT,CASSQTGSALEAFF
TRBV5-6,NA,TRBJ2-7,NA,TGTGCCAGCAGCTTGGAAGGAAGCGAGCAGTACTTC,CASSLEGSEQYF
TRBV24-1,TRBD2,TRBJ2-1,few,TGTGCCACCAGTGATGTGGCTAGCGGGGCTTACAATGAGCAGTTCTTC,CATSDVASGAYNEQFF
TRBV4-2,NA,TRBJ1-2,NA,TGTGCCAGCAGCCAAGAGTACAGCTATGGCTACACCTTC,CASSQEYSYGYTF
TRBV28,TRBD1,TRBJ1-2,few,TGTGCCAGCAGATACTCAGGGGGGTGGGGTTCCTATGGCTACACCTTC,CASRYSGGWGSYGYTF
TRBV20-1,TRBD1,TRBJ2-3,NA,TGCAGTGCTGGGGACAGGACAGATACGCAGTATTTT,CSAGDRTDTQYF
TRBV7-9,TRBD2,TRBJ2-6,NA,TGTGCCAGCAGCACCTCCCGACTAGCGGGGGCGTTGGGGGCCAACGTCCTGACTTTC,CASSTSRLAGALGANVLTF
TRBV29-1,TRBD1,TRBJ2-7,few,TGCAGCGTTGAAGGGACAGGGGAGTCCTACGAGCAGTACTTC,CSVEGTGESYEQYF
TRBV10-3,NA,TRBJ1-1,few,TGTGCCATCAGTTTACGGGGAGTGGGCACTGAAGCTTTCTTT,CAISLRGVGTEAFF
TRBV20-1,NA,TRBJ1-5,NA,TGCAGTGCTAGAAAGCTCACAACAGGGATCGATCAGCCCCAGCATTTT,CSARKLTTGIDQPQHF
TRBV20-1,NA,TRBJ1-6,NA,TGCAGTGCTCAAGACAGGCTAGGGAATTCACCCCTCCACTTT,CSAQDRLGNSPLHF
TRBV4-1,TRBD2,TRBJ2-5,few,TGCGCCAGCAGCCAGGAAGATGAGCGGGGGGGCCGAGAGACCCAGTACTTC,CASSQEDERGGRETQYF
TRBV5-1,NA,TRBJ2-3,few,TGCGCCAGCACCCTAATGGGAGTTGAGGCAGATACGCAGTATTTT,CASTLMGVEADTQYF
TRBV9,TRBD2,TRBJ2-3,NA,TGTGCCAGCAGCATCGGGACTAGCGGGGGTGCCCTTGCAGATACGCAGTATTTT,CASSIGTSGGALADTQYF